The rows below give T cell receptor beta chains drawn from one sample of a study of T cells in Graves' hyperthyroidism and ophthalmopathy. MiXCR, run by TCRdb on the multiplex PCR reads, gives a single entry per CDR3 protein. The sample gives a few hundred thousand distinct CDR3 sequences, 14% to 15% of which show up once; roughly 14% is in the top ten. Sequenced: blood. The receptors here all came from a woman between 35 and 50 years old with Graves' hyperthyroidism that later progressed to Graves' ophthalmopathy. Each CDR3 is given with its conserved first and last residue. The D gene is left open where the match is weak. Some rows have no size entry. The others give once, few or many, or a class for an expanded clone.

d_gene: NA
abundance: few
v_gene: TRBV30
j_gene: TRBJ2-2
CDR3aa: CAWRDDWDGLTGELFF
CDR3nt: TGTGCCTGGAGGGATGATTGGGACGGCCTTACCGGGGAGCTGTTTTTT

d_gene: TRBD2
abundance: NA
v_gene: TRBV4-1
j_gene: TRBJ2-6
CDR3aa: CASSHGEGASGANVLTF
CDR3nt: TGCGCCAGCAGCCATGGGGAGGGTGCTTCTGGGGCCAACGTCCTGACTTTC

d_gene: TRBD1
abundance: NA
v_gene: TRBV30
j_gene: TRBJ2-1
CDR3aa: CAWSRTGDEQFF
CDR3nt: TGTGCCTGGAGCCGGACAGGGGATGAGCAGTTCTTC

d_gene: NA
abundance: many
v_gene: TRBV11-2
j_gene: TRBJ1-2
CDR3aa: CASSFTGSRGYTF
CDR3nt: TGTGCCAGCAGCTTTACAGGGAGTAGGGGCTACACCTTC

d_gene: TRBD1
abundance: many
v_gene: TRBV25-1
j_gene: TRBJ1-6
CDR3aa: CASSEWTGDSPLHF
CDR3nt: TGTGCCAGCAGTGAATGGACAGGAGATTCACCCCTCCACTTT

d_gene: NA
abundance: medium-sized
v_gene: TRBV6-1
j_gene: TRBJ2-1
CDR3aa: CASSPIGYNEQFF
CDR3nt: TGTGCCAGCAGCCCAATTGGGTACAATGAGCAGTTCTTC

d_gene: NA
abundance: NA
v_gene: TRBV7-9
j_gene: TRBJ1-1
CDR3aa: CASSRRGLEAFF
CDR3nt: TGTGCCAGCAGCCGCAGGGGTCTCGAGGCTTTCTTT

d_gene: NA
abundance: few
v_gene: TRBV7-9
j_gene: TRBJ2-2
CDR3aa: CASSHQSNTGELFF
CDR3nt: TGTGCCAGCAGCCATCAGTCGAACACCGGGGAGCTGTTTTTT

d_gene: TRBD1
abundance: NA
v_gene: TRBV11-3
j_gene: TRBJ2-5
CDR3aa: CASRPTGGGETQYF
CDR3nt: TGTGCCAGCAGGCCGACAGGGGGCGGGGAGACCCAGTACTTC

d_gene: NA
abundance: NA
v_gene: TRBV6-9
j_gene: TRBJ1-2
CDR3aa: CASSYETTNYGYTF
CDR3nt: TGTGCCAGCAGTTATGAGACAACTAACTATGGCTACACCTTC

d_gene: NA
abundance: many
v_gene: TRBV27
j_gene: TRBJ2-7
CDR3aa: CASSQPLKAEPYEQYF
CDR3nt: TGTGCCAGCAGTCAACCCTTAAAAGCGGAACCCTACGAGCAGTACTTC

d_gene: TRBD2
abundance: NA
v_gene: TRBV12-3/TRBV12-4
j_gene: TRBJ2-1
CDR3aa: CASSRTSGSQEQFF
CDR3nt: TGTGCCAGCAGTCGGACTAGCGGGAGTCAAGAGCAGTTCTTC

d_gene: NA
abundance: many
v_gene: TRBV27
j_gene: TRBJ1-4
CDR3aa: CASSLSRGNEKLFF
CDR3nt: TGTGCCAGCAGTTTATCACGAGGGAATGAAAAACTGTTTTTT

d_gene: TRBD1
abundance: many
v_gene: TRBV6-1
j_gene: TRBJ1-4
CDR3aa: CASSDGTEATNEKLFF
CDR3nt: TGTGCCAGCAGTGACGGGACAGAGGCAACTAATGAAAAACTGTTTTTT

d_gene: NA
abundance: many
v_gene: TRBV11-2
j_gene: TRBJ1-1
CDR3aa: CASSYLQETEAFF
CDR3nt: TGTGCCAGCAGCTACTTACAGGAGACTGAAGCTTTCTTT

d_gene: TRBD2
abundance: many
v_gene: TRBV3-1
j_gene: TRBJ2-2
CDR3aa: CASSLAGPGELFF
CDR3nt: TGTGCCAGCAGCCTAGCGGGGCCCGGGGAGCTGTTTTTT

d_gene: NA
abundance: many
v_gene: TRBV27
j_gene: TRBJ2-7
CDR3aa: CASRGSSYEQYF
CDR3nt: TGTGCCAGCAGGGGATCATCCTACGAGCAGTACTTC

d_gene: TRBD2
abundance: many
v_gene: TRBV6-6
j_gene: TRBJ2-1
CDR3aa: CASSYFGSGLAGGINEQFF
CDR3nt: TGTGCCAGCAGTTACTTCGGTTCCGGACTAGCGGGCGGTATCAATGAGCAGTTCTTC

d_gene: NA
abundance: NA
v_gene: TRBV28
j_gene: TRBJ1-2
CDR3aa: CASSLHKDRNYTF
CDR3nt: TGTGCCAGCAGTTTACACAAAGACAGAAACTACACCTTC

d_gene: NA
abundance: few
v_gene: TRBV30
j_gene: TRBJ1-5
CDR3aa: CAWSPSGSLRGYSNQPQHF
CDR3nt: TGTGCCTGGAGCCCCTCAGGGTCCCTCCGGGGATATAGCAATCAGCCCCAGCATTTT

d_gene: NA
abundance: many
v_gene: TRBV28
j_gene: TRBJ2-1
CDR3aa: CASSLRESRSSYNEQFF
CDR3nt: TGTGCCAGCAGTTTACGGGAATCTCGAAGCTCCTACAATGAGCAGTTCTTC

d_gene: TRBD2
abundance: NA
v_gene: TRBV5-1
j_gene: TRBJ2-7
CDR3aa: CASSLRVAGDLTIYEQYF
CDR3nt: TGCGCCAGCAGCTTGAGAGTAGCGGGAGACCTAACCATCTACGAGCAGTACTTC